The subject of this entry is one T cell receptor (beta chain). Its antigen is unknown. The sample originates from a study of CD8+ T cells in alopecia areata. Study-wide background: Severity scoring for treated patients was based on the percentage of affected scalp area.

Whole-study results and caveats: A large proportion of expanded lesional clones were detected persisting in scalp and blood during tofacitinib. Mice showed clearer TCR sharing than patients did, a gap that was possibly HLA-related. On tofacitinib, scalp clonality and expanded CD8+ clones among top 100 fell significantly.

Treatment of the sample: oral pan-JAK inhibitor, 5-10 mg twice daily. Following extraction, RNA underwent reverse transcription to cDNA, which served as the sequencing template. Here immunoSEQ multiplex PCR was the method, and the copy in TCRdb shows in-frame clones only, minus some. The sample lists about 160,000 clones; approximately 65% were seen once. J was trimmed by 5 bases and V by 5 bases; bases with no gene match: 5. Germline-derived CDR1 and CDR2 are MNHEY and SVGAGI. The CDR3 is 14 amino acids. This material consisted of CD4+ T cells sorted from blood, taken at week 4, from a patient treated with tofacitinib. The chain employs TRBV6-5 and TRBJ1-5; 8 positions agree with TRBD1. The source of this sequence is a human donor with alopecia areata. The CDR3 loop is CASSQGAWDQPQHF. The CDR3 nucleotides are TGTGCCAGCAGTCAGGGGGCTTGGGATCAGCCCCAGCATTTT.